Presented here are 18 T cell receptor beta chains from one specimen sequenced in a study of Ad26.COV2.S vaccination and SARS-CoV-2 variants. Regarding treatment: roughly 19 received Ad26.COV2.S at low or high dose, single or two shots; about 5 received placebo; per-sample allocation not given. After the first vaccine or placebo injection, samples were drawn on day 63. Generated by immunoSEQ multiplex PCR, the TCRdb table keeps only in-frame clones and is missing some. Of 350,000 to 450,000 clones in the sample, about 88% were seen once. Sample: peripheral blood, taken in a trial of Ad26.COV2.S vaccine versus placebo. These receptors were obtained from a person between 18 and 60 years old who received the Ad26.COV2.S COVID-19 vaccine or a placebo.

CDR3 sequence reads: CASTPFGQRGAGELFF. Here the CDR3 DNA reads TGTGCCAGCACCCCTTTCGGCCAGAGGGGGGCCGGGGAGCTGTTTTTT. V gene TRBV19 combines with J gene TRBJ2-2; either TRBD1 or TRBD2 may supply D (6 bases each). This CDR3 has 16 amino acids. V was clipped by 9 bases and J by 6 bases, with 23 bases between them. CDR1 and CDR2 from the germline V gene are LNHDA and SQIVND (reference sequence).

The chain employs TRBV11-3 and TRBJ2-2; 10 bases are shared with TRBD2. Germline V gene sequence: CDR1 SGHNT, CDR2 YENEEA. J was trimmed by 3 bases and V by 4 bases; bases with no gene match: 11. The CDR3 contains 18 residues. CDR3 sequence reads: CASSSYWGLANHTGELFF. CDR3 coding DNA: TGTGCCAGCAGCTCGTACTGGGGACTAGCGAACCACACCGGGGAGCTGTTTTTT.

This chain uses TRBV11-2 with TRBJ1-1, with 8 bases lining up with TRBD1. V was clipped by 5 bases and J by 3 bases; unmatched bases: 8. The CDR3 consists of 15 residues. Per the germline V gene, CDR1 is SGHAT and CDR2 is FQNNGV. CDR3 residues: CASSRRQGWDTEAFF. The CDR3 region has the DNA TGTGCCAGCAGCCGACGACAGGGGTGGGACACTGAAGCTTTCTTT.

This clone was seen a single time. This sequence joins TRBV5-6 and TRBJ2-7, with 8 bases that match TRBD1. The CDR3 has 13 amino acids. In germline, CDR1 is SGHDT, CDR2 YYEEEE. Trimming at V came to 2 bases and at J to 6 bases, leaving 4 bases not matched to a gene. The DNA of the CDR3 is TGTGCCAGCAGCTTAGGAACAGGGGGCGAGCAGTACTTC. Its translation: CASSLGTGGEQYF.

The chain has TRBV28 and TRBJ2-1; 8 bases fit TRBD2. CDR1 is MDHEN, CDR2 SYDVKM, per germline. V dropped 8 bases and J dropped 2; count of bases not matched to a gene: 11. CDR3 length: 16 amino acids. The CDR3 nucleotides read TGTGCCAGCCCTCCTCGGAGTAGCGGGACCTACAATGAGCAGTTCTTC. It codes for CASPPRSSGTYNEQFF.

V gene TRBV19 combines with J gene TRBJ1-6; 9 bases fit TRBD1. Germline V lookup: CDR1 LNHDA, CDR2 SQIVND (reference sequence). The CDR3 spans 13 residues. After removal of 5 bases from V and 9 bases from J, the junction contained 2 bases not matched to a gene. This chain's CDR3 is CASSLDRGSPLHF. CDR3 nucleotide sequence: TGTGCCAGTAGTTTGGACAGGGGTTCACCCCTCCACTTT.

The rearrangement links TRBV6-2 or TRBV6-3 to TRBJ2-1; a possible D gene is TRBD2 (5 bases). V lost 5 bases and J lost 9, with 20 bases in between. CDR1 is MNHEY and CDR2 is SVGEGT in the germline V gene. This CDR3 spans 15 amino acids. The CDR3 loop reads CASSISRTPTGEQFF. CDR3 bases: TGTGCCAGCAGTATATCCCGGACTCCGACGGGTGAGCAGTTCTTC.

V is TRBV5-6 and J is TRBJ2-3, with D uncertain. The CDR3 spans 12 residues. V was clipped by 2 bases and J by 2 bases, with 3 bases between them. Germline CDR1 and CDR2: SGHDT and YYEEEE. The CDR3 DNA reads TGTGCCAGCAGCTTCTTCACAGATACGCAGTATTTT. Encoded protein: CASSFFTDTQYF.

The DNA for the CDR3 is TGTGCCAGCAGTGACACCCCGGGGGGCAATGAGCAGTTCTTC. Amino acids: CASSDTPGGNEQFF. This rearrangement joins TRBV6-4 to TRBJ2-1; 7 bases line up with TRBD2. J lost 6 bases, V lost 2 bases, and 4 bases had no gene match. This CDR3 is built from 14 residues. Germline assignment: CDR1 MRHNA and CDR2 SNTAGT.

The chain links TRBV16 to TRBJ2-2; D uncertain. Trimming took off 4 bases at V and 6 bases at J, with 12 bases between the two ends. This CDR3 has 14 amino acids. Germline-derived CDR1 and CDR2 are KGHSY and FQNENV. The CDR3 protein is CASSPYVSPGELFF. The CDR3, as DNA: TGTGCCAGCAGCCCTTATGTTAGCCCCGGGGAGCTGTTTTTT.

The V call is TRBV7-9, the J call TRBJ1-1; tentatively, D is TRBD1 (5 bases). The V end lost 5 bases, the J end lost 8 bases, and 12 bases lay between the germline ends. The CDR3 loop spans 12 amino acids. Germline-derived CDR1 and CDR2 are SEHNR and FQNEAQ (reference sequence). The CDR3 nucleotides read TGTGCCAGCAGCGATCGGGAGGGGGAAGCTTTCTTT. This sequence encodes CASSDREGEAFF. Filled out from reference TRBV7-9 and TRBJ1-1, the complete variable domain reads DTGVSQNPRHKITKRGQNVTFRCDPISEHNRLYWYRQTLGQGPEFLTYFQNEAQLEKSRLLSDRFSAERPKGSFSTLEIQRTEQGDSAMYLCASSDREGEAFFGQGTRLTVV.

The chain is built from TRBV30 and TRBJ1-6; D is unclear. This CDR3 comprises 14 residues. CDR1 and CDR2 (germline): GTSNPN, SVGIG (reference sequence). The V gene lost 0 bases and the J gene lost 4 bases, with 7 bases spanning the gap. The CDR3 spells CAWSVGRYNSPLHF. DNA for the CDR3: TGTGCCTGGAGTGTGGGCAGATATAATTCACCCCTCCACTTT. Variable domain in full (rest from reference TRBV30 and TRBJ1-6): SQTIHQWPATLVQPVGSPLSLECTVEGTSNPNLYWYRQAAGRGLQLLFYSVGIGQISSEVPQNLSASRPQDRQFILSSKKLLLSDSGFYLCAWSVGRYNSPLHFGNGTRLTVT.

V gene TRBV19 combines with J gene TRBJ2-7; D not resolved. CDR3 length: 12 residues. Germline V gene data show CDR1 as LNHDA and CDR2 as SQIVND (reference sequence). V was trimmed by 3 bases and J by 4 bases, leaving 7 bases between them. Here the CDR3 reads CASSMVSYEQYF. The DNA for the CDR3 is TGTGCCAGTAGTATGGTGAGTTACGAGCAGTACTTC.

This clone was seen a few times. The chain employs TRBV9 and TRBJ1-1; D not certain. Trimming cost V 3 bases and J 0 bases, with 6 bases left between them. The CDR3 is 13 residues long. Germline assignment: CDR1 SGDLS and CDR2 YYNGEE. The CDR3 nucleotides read TGTGCCAGCAGCGAGGGTGTGAACACTGAAGCTTTCTTT. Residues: CASSEGVNTEAFF.

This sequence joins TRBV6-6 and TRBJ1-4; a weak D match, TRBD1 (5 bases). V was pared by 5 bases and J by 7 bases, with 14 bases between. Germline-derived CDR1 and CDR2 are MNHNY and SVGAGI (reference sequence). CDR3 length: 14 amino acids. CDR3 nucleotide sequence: TGTGCCAGCAGTAGACCGGGACGGTCTGAAAAACTGTTTTTT. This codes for CASSRPGRSEKLFF.

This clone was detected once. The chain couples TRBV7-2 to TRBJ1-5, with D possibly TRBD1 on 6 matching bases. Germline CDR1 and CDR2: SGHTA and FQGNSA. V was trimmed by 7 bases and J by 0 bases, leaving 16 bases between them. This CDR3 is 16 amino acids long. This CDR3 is CASTPPGAYSNQPQHF. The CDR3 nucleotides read TGTGCCAGCACCCCCCCGGGGGCGTATAGCAATCAGCCCCAGCATTTT.

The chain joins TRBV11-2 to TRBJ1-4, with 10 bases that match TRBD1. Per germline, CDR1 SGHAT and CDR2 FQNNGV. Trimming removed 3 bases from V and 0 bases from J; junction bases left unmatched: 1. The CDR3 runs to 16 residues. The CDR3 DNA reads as TGTGCCAGCAGCTTGGGGACAGGGGCAACTAATGAAAAACTGTTTTTT. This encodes CASSLGTGATNEKLFF.

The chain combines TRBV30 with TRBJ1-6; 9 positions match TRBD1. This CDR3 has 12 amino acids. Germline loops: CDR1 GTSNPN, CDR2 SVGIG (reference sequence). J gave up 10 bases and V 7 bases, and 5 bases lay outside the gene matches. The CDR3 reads CASGQGSSPLHF. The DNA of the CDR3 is TGTGCCTCGGGACAGGGCTCCTCACCCCTCCACTTT.